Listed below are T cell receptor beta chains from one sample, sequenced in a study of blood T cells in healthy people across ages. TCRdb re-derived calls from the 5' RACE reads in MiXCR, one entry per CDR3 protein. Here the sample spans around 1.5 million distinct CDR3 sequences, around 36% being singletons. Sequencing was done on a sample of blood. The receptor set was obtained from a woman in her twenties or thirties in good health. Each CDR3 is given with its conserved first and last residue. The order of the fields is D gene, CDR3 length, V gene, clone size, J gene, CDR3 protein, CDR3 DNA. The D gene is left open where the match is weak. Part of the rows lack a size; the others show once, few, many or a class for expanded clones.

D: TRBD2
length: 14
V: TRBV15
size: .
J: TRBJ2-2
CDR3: CATGRGVDTGELFF
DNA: TGTGCGACCGGGCGGGGGGTCGACACCGGGGAGCTGTTTTTT

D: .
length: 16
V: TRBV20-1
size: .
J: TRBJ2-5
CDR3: CSARDWEGTFQETQYF
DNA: TGCAGTGCTAGAGATTGGGAAGGGACTTTTCAAGAGACCCAGTACTTC

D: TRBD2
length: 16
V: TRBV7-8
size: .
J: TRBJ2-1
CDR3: CASSAITSGAYNEQFF
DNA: TGTGCCAGCAGCGCCATTACTAGCGGGGCCTACAATGAGCAGTTCTTC

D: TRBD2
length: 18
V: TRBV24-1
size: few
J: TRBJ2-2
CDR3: CATSDHSRGARNTGELFF
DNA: TGTGCCACCAGTGATCACTCGCGGGGGGCCCGGAACACCGGGGAGCTGTTTTTT

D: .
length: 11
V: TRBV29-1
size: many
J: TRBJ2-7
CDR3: CSAATGYEQYF
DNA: TGCAGCGCCGCCACGGGCTACGAGCAGTACTTC

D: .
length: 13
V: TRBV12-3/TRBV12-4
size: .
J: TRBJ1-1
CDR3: CASSSMITAEAFF
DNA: TGTGCCAGCAGTTCTATGATAACAGCTGAAGCTTTCTTT

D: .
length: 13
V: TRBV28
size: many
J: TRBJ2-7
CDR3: CASRGRESYEQYF
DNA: TGTGCCAGCAGGGGACGGGAATCCTACGAGCAGTACTTC

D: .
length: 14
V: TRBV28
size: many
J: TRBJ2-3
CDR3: CASSLGGSEDTQYF
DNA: TGTGCCAGCAGTCTAGGGGGGTCGGAAGATACGCAGTATTTT

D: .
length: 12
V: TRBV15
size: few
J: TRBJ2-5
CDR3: CATSMADNEQYF
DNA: TGTGCCACCAGCATGGCGGACAATGAGCAGTACTTC

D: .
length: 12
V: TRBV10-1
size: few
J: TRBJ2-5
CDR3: CASRAGRQTQYF
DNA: TGCGCCAGCAGGGCAGGGAGACAGACCCAGTACTTC

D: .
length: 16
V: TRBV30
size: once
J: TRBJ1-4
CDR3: CAWSGGQQGPNEKLFF
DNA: TGTGCCTGGAGTGGCGGGCAGCAAGGCCCTAATGAAAAACTGTTTTTT

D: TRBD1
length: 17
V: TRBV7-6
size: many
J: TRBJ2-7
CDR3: CASSLNALRGGLDEQYF
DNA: TGTGCCAGCAGCTTAAATGCCTTGAGAGGGGGCTTGGACGAGCAGTACTTC

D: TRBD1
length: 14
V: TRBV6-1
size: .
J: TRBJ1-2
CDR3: CASSDDRVRYGYTF
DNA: TGTGCCAGCAGTGACGACAGGGTACGGTATGGCTACACCTTC

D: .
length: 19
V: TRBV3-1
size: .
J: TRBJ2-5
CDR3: CASSHKDGDWTNMQETQYF
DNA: TGTGCCAGCAGCCATAAAGATGGAGATTGGACAAACATGCAAGAGACCCAGTACTTC

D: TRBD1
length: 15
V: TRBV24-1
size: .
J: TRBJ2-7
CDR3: CATSDGQGGTYEQYF
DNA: TGTGCCACCAGTGACGGACAGGGGGGGACCTACGAGCAGTACTTC

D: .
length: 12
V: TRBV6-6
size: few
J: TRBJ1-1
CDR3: CASKQGDTEAFF
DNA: TGTGCCAGCAAACAGGGAGACACTGAAGCTTTCTTT

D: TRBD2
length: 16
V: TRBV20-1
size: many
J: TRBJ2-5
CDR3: CSARYQGSSGQETQYF
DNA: TGCAGTGCTAGATATCAGGGCTCTAGCGGTCAAGAGACCCAGTACTTC

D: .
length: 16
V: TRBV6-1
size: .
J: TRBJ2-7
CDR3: CASSEAPALGTYEQYF
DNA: TGTGCCAGCAGTGAAGCGCCCGCGCTGGGCACCTACGAGCAGTACTTC

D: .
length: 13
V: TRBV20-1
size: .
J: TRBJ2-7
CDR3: CSAPLTSPYEQYF
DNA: TGCAGTGCTCCTCTCACTAGCCCCTACGAGCAGTACTTC

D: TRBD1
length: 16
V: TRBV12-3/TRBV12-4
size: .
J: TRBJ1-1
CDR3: CASSSHPTGENTEAFF
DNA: TGTGCCAGCAGTTCACACCCGACAGGGGAAAACACTGAAGCTTTCTTT